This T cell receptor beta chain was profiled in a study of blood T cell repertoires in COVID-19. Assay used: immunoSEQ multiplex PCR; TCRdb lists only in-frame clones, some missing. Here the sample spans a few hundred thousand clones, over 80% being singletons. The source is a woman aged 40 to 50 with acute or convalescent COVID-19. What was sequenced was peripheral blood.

For the CDR3, the DNA is TGTGCCTGGGGCAACTCCAGGGGCCTGGAGCAGTTCTTC. Its protein product is CAWGNSRGLEQFF. The V call is TRBV30, the J call TRBJ2-1; a weak D match, TRBD1 (6 bases). Germline V CDR1 and CDR2: GTSNPN, SVGIG (reference sequence). The CDR3 consists of 13 residues. V was pared by 5 bases and J by 10 bases, with 18 bases between.